What follows are 3 T cell receptor beta chains derived from one specimen sequenced in a study of cytomegalovirus exposure and HLA in healthy donors. Amplification used 60 Vbeta primers and 13 Jbeta primers. Sequenced by immunoSEQ multiplex PCR; TCRdb stores in-frame clones only, minus some. This sample has 85,000 to 100,000 clones, with approximately 64% found just once. Sequencing was done on a sample of PBMCs. The receptor source for this set is a man in his 60s in good health and CMV-seronegative.

The DNA of the CDR3 is TGTGCCAGCAGTTTACTAGCGGGAGTGGCCGGGGAGCTGTTTTTT. This translates into CASSLLAGVAGELFF. The chain is built from TRBV6-1 and TRBJ2-2; TRBD2 matches 11 bases. Germline V gene lookup returns CDR1 MNHNS and CDR2 SASEGT. The CDR3 length is 15 residues. J gave up 6 bases and V 5 bases, and 5 bases lay outside the gene matches.

J is TRBJ2-5 and V is TRBV28, with D perhaps matching TRBD1 (5 bases). Germline lookup yields CDR1 MDHEN and CDR2 SYDVKM. The CDR3 consists of 14 residues. Between the trimmed V and J ends, which lost 6 bases and 5 bases, there was a span of 16 bases. The CDR3 nucleotides are TGTGCCAGCAGCCCTACAGGCGCAGGGGAGACCCAGTACTTC. It codes for CASSPTGAGETQYF.

The chain links TRBV6-1 to TRBJ2-1; 11 bases are shared with TRBD2. CDR3 length: 15 residues. V was clipped by 6 bases and J by 5 bases; unmatched bases: 6. Germline V gene sequence: CDR1 MNHNS, CDR2 SASEGT. CDR3 sequence: CASRKLAGDDNEQFF. CDR3 bases: TGTGCCAGCAGAAAACTAGCGGGAGATGACAATGAGCAGTTCTTC.